Each of the 11 T cell receptor beta chains below was sequenced from the same sample in a study of cytomegalovirus exposure and HLA in healthy donors. The assay was immunoSEQ multiplex PCR, and TCRdb's table has in-frame clones only and misses some. The data hold about 110,000 clones, with more than 70% observed a single time. Sequencing was performed on PBMCs. Source of these receptors: a woman under 30 in good health and CMV-seronegative.

The chain recombines TRBV30 with TRBJ2-5; perhaps TRBD1 as D (5 bases). The CDR3 extends over 14 amino acids. In germline, CDR1 is GTSNPN, CDR2 SVGIG (reference sequence). V lost 4 bases and J 7 bases, leaving 19 bases between the germline ends. CDR3 bases: TGTGCCTGGAAAACCCCCCCAGGGCACGGGACCCAGTACTTC. This gives the protein CAWKTPPGHGTQYF.

CDR3 bases: TGTGCCAGCAGCTCCCCGGGACAGGCCCTGTCCTACGAGCAGTACTTC. It translates to CASSSPGQALSYEQYF. The V gene is TRBV7-8, the J gene TRBJ2-7; 8 bases align to TRBD1. This CDR3 spans 16 amino acids. In germline, CDR1 is SGHVS, CDR2 FQNEAQ. The junction had 9 bases not matched to a gene; V was cut back by 4 bases and J by 1 base. Filled out from reference TRBV7-8 and TRBJ2-7, the complete variable domain reads GAGVSQSPRYKVAKRGQDVALRCDPISGHVSLFWYQQALGQGPEFLTYFQNEAQLDKSGLPSDRFFAERPEGSVSTLKIQRTQQEDSAVYLCASSSPGQALSYEQYFGPGTRLTVT.

In its sample, this clone was seen a few times. The rearrangement joins TRBV4-2 to TRBJ2-4; weak D call: TRBD2 (5 bases). The CDR3 totals 14 residues. CDR1 is LGHNA and CDR2 is YNFKEQ in the germline V gene. V lost 0 bases, J lost 10 bases, and 13 bases lay in between. Here the CDR3 reads CASSQDTGKEIQYF. CDR3 in DNA: TGTGCCAGCAGCCAAGATACGGGAAAAGAGATTCAGTACTTC.

The rearrangement joins TRBV5-1 to TRBJ2-1, with D maybe TRBD1 (6 bases). The germline V and J ends were trimmed by 3 bases and 6 bases, with 10 bases remaining between them. This CDR3 is 13 amino acids long. Germline CDR1 and CDR2: SGHRS and YFSETQ. Here the CDR3 reads CASSWGQPNEQFF. The CDR3, as DNA: TGCGCCAGCAGCTGGGGACAACCCAATGAGCAGTTCTTC.

The chain carries TRBV2 and TRBJ2-1; TRBD2 matches 8 bases. CDR3 length equals 15 residues. CDR1 and CDR2 from the germline V gene are SNHLY and FYNNEI. The V and J ends lost 6 bases and 7 bases, in that order; junction bases with no gene match: 11. CDR3 in amino acids: CASRAGGALINEQFF. In DNA form, the CDR3 reads TGTGCCAGCAGGGCCGGGGGGGCCCTAATAAATGAGCAGTTCTTC.

The rearrangement uses TRBV10-3 and TRBJ1-4, with 11 nucleotides matching TRBD1. The CDR3 length is 15 residues. The V and J ends lost 2 bases and 9 bases, in that order; junction bases with no gene match: 5. CDR1 is ENHRY and CDR2 is SYGVKD in the germline V gene. This chain's CDR3 is CAISENWDRGKKLFF. In DNA form, the CDR3 reads TGTGCCATCAGTGAGAATTGGGACAGGGGGAAAAAACTGTTTTTT.

The table lists this clone with a few counts. The gene calls are TRBV28 and TRBJ1-5; TRBD1 matches 9 bases. The CDR3 totals 13 residues. With V trimmed by 5 bases and J by 15 bases, 11 bases remained unmatched. Germline V gene lookup returns CDR1 MDHEN and CDR2 SYDVKM. CDR3 nucleotides: TGTGCCAGCAGTATACAGGGGGCAGGTGCTCCGCATTTT. It yields the protein CASSIQGAGAPHF.

The genes are TRBV27 and TRBJ1-1; 7 positions agree with TRBD1. Germline V CDR1 and CDR2: MNHEY, SMNVEV (reference sequence). V shed 4 bases and J 4 bases; nucleotides not matched to a gene: 6. This CDR3 region has 14 residues. Written as DNA, the CDR3 is TGTGCCAGCAGTTCCAGACAGGGTGGCACTGAAGCTTTCTTT. Its protein product is CASSSRQGGTEAFF.

V is TRBV6-6 and J is TRBJ2-5, with 9 bases that match TRBD2. CDR3 size: 14 residues. V lost 6 bases to trimming and J lost 5 bases; unmatched junction nucleotides: 7. Germline V gene data show CDR1 as MNHNY and CDR2 as SVGAGI (reference sequence). The CDR3, as DNA: TGTGCCAGCAGACTAGCGGGTGGTAGGGAGACCCAGTACTTC. It yields the protein CASRLAGGRETQYF.

V gene TRBV5-1 combines with J gene TRBJ2-1, with 9 bases that match TRBD1. J was trimmed by 5 bases and V by 3 bases; bases with no gene match: 6. The germline gives CDR1 SGHRS, CDR2 YFSETQ. The CDR3 runs to 15 residues. The CDR3 bases are TGCGCCAGCAGCTCCCGGGACAGGGTTAACAATGAGCAGTTCTTC. Translating it yields CASSSRDRVNNEQFF.

This chain links TRBV5-1 with TRBJ2-7; a possible D gene is TRBD1 (5 bases). The CDR3 extends over 13 amino acids. Trimming removed 1 base at V and 6 bases at J, with 11 bases between. Germline V gene data show CDR1 as SGHRS and CDR2 as YFSETQ. The DNA of the CDR3 is TGCGCCAGCAGCTTGTCGTCAGGGTCCGAGCAGTACTTC. This translates into CASSLSSGSEQYF.